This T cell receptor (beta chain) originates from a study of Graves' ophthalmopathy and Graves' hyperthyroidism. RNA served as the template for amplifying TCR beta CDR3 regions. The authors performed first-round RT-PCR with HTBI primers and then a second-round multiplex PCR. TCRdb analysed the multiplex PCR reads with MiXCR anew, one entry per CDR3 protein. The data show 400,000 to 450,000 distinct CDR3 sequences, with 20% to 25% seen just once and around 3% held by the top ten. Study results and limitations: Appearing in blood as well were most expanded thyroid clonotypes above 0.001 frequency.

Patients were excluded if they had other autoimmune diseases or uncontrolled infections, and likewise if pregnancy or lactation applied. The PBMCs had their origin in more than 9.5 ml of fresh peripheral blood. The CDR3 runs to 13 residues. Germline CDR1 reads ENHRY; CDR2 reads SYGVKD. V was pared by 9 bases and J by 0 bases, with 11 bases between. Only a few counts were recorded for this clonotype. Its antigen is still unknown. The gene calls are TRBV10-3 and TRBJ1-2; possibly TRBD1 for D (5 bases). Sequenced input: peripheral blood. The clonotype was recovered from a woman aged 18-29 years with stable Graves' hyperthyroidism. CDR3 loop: CAISGQTNYGYTF. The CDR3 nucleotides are TGTGCCATATCAGGGCAAACTAACTATGGCTACACCTTC.